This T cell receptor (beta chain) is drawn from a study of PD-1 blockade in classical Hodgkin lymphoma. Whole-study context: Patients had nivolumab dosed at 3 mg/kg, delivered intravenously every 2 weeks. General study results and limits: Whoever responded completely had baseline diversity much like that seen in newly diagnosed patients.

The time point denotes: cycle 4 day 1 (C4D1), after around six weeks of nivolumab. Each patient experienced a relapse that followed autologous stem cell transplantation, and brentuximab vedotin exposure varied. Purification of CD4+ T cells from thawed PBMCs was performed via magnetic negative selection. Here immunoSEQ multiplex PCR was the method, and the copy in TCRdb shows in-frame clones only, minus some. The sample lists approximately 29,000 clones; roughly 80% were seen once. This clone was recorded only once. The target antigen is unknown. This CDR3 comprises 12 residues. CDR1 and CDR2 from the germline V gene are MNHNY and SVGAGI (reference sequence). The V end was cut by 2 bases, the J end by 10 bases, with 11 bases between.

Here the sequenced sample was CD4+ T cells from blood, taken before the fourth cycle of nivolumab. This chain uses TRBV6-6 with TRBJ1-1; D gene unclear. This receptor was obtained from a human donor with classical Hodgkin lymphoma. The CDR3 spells CASSYRDRGAFF. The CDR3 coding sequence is TGTGCCAGCAGTTACAGGGATCGGGGAGCTTTCTTT.